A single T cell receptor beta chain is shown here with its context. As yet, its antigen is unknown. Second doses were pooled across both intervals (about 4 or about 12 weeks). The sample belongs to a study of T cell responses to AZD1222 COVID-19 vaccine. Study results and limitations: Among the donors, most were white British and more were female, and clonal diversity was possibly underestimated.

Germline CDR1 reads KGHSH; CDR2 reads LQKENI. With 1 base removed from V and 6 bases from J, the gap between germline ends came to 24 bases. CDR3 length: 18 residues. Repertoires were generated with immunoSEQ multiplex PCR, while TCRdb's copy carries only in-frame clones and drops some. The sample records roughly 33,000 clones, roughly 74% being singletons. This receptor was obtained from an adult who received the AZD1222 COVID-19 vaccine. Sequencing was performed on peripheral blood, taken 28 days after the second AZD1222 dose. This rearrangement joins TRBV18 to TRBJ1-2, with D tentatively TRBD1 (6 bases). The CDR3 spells CASSPRLSGGPRRNGYTF. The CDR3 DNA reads TGTGCCAGCTCACCACGTCTGTCCGGGGGGCCTCGGCGGAATGGCTACACCTTC.